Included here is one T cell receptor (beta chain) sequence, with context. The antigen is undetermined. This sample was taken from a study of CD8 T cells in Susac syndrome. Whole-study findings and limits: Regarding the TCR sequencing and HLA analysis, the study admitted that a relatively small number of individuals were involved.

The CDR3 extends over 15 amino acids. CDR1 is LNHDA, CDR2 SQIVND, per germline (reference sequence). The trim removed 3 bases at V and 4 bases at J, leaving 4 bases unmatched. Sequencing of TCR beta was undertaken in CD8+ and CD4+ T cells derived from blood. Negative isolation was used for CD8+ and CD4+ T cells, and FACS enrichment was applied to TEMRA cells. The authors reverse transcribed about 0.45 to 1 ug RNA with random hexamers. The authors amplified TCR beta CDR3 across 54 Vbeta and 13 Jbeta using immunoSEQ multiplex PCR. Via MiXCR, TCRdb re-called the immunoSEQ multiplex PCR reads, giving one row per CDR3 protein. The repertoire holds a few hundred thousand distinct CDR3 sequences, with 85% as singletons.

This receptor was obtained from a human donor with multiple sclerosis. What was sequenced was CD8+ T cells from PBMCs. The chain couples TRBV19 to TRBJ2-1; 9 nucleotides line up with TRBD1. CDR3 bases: TGTGCCAGTAGTATGGGCGGGACAGGGTACAATGAGCAGTTCTTC. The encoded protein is CASSMGGTGYNEQFF. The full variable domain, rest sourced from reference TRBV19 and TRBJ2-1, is DGGITQSPKYLFRKEGQNVTLSCEQNLNHDAMYWYRQDPGQGLRLIYYSQIVNDFQKGDIAEGYSVSREKKESFPLTVTSAQKNPTAFYLCASSMGGTGYNEQFFGPGTRLTVL.